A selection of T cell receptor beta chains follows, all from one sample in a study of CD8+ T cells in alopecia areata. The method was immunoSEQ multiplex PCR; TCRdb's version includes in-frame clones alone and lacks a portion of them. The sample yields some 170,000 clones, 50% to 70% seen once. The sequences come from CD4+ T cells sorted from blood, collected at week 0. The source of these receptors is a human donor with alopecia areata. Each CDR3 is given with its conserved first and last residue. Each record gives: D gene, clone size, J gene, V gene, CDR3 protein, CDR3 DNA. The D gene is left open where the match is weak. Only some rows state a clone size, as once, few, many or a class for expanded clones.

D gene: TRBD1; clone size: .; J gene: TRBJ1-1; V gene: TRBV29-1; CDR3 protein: CSVLRGLDTEAFF; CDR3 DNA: TGCAGCGTTCTCAGGGGGCTGGACACTGAAGCTTTCTTT
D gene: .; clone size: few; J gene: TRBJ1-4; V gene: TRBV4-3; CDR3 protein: CASSQTVEEKLFF; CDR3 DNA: TGCGCCAGCAGCCAAACTGTTGAGGAAAAACTGTTTTTT
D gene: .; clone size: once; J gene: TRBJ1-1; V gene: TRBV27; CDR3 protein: CASSTDGLNTEAFF; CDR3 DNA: TGTGCCAGCAGCACGGACGGTCTGAACACTGAAGCTTTCTTT
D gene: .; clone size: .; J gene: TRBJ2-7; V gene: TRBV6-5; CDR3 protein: CASSHKDGAYEQYF; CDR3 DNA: TGTGCCAGCAGTCACAAGGACGGAGCCTACGAGCAGTACTTC
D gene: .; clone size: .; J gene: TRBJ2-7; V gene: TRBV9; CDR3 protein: CASSPRSGQLGTYEQYF; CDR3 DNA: TGTGCCAGCAGCCCGCGCTCGGGCCAATTAGGGACCTACGAGCAGTACTTC
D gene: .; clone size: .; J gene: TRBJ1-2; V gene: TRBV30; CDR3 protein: CAWSVADAYGYTF; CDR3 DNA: TGTGCCTGGAGTGTCGCAGATGCCTATGGCTACACCTTC
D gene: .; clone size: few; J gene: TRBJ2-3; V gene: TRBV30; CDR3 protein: CAWRLGATQYF; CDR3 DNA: TGTGCCTGGAGGCTTGGCGCTACGCAGTATTTT
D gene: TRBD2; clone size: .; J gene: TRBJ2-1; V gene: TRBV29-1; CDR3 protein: CSVGGGNEQFF; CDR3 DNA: TGCAGCGTTGGCGGGGGCAATGAGCAGTTCTTC
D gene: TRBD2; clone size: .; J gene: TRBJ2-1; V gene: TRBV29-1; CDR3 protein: CSVAGSGGLNEQFF; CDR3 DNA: TGCAGCGTCGCAGGTAGCGGGGGCTTAAATGAGCAGTTCTTC
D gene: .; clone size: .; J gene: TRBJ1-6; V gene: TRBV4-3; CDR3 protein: CASSQVRTDSPLHF; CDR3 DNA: TGCGCCAGCAGCCAAGTTAGAACGGATTCACCCCTCCACTTT
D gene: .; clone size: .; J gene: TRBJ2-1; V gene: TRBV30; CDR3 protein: CAWSQERKQFF; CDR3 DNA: TGTGCCTGGAGTCAGGAGCGTAAGCAGTTCTTC
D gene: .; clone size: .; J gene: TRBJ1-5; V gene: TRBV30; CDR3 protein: CAWSPERGQPQHF; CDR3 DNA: TGTGCCTGGAGCCCCGAACGGGGTCAGCCCCAGCATTTT
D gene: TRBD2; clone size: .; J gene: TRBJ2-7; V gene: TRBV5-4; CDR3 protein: CASSLGLAGGPYEQYF; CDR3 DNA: TGTGCCAGCAGCTTGGGGCTAGCGGGGGGTCCCTACGAGCAGTACTTC
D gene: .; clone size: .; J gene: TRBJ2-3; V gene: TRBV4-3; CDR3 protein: CASSHSAGTATDTQYF; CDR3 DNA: TGCGCCAGCAGCCATAGCGCCGGGACTGCGACAGATACGCAGTATTTT
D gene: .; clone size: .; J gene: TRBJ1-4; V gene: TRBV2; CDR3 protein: CASRFIFLGVPNEKLFF; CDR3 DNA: TGTGCCAGCAGATTCATTTTCCTAGGTGTGCCTAATGAAAAACTGTTTTTT
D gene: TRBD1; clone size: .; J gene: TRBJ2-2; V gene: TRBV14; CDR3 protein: CASSRQGAGELFF; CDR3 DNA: TGTGCCAGCAGCCGACAGGGCGCCGGGGAGCTGTTTTTT
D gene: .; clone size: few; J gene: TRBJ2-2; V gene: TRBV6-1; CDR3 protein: CASSETSPGELFF; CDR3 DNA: TGTGCCAGCAGTGAAACTAGCCCCGGGGAGCTGTTTTTT
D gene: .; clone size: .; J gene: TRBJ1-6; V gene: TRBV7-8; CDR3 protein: CASSPRWEWNSPLHF; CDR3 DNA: TGTGCCAGCAGCCCACGGTGGGAGTGGAATTCACCCCTCCACTTT
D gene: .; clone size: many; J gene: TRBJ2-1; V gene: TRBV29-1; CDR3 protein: CSVEGLDEQFF; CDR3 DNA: TGCAGCGTTGAGGGGTTAGATGAGCAGTTCTTC
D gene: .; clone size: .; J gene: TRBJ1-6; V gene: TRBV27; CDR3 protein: CASSLRGASPLHF; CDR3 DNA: TGTGCCAGCAGTTTGAGGGGTGCTTCACCCCTCCACTTT
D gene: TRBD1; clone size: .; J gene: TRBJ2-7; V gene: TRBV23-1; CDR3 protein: CASSPTLVTGCHEQYF; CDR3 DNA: TGCGCCAGCAGTCCAACCTTAGTGACAGGGTGCCACGAGCAGTACTTC
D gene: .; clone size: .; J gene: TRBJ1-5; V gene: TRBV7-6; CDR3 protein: CASSLRGGLGEQPQHF; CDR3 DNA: TGTGCCAGCAGCTTAAGGGGCGGTCTCGGGGAGCAGCCCCAGCATTTT
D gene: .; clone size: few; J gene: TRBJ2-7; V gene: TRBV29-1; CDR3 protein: CSVVRDSYEQYF; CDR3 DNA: TGCAGCGTTGTACGGGATTCCTACGAGCAGTACTTC